The source of this T cell receptor beta chain is a study of lymphopenia after photon versus proton radiotherapy. Profiled with immunoSEQ multiplex PCR; TCRdb holds only in-frame clones, not every one. The sample includes about 17,000 clones, 75% to 95% of them seen just once. Study-wide findings and caveats: Better survival with proton therapy was suggested as possible, not demonstrated. Oligoclonal CD8+ Temra expansion after nadir drove photon patients' diversity drop. Relative stability marked proton patients; photon patients lost diversity and naive cells. A bigger post-nadir fall in TCR diversity correlated inversely with survival time in deceased patients.

Comments on this clone: What it binds is unknown.

Here the sequenced sample was peripheral blood, taken from a patient treated with photon-based radiotherapy. The source is a man aged 55-75 years with pancreatic cancer.

CDR3 sequence reads: CASSQPDRGYTEAFF. CDR3 DNA: TGTGCCAGCAGCCAACCGGACAGGGGATACACTGAAGCTTTCTTT. The chain couples TRBV4-2 to TRBJ1-1, with 9 positions matching TRBD1. The germline gives CDR1 LGHNA, CDR2 YNFKEQ. The CDR3 is 15 residues long. V lost 2 bases to trimming and J lost 3 bases; unmatched junction nucleotides: 4.